This TCR beta chain stems from a study of T cells after posttransplantation cyclophosphamide. Note on this clone: Its antigen is not identified.

Busulfan-fludarabine conditioning, marrow transplant, and cyclophosphamide on days +3 and +4 were administered. General study findings and limits: TRB clonality was highly associated with recipient CMV seropositivity and reactivation. Later blood repertoires were often dominated by clones from the donor CD8+ memory compartment.

Clones were read by immunoSEQ multiplex PCR, and TCRdb kept only the in-frame ones, dropping some. This repertoire shows some 20,000 clones, 75% to 90% found once; its top ten account for about 7.3%. V trimming: 6 bases; J trimming: 5 bases; junction bases outside the gene matches: 8. The CDR3 has 14 amino acids. Germline V lookup: CDR1 MDHEN, CDR2 SYDVKM. The rearrangement uses TRBV28 and TRBJ2-5; TRBD2 agrees at 8 bases. The specimen was PBMCs, collected after allogeneic stem cell transplant with posttransplant cyclophosphamide. This TCR came from a female patient in her forties or fifties who received an allogeneic stem cell transplant from a related donor, was CMV-positive, and had no GVHD. A subset of T cells may come from the graft donor. The chain's CDR3 is CASSPPGGWETQYF. DNA of the CDR3: TGTGCCAGCAGCCCCCCGGGGGGGTGGGAGACCCAGTACTTC. Full variable domain (remainder filled in from reference TRBV28 and TRBJ2-5): DVKVTQSSRYLVKRTGEKVFLECVQDMDHENMFWYRQDPGLGLRLIYFSYDVKMKEKGDIPEGYSVSREKKERFSLILESASTNQTSMYLCASSPPGGWETQYFGPGTRLLVL.